The rows below give T cell receptor beta chains drawn from one sample of a study of blood T cell repertoires in COVID-19. Only in-frame clones appear in the TCRdb table, and some are missing; sequencing was by immunoSEQ multiplex PCR. The data show some 300,000 clones, 75% to 90% seen once. Sequencing was performed on peripheral blood. Receptors originate from a woman aged 50 to 65 with COVID-19, enrolled during active disease. CDR3s include the opening cysteine and the closing phenylalanine or tryptophan. A D gene is named only where the DNA matches it firmly. The size of a clone is reported for some rows only, either as once, few or many, or as a class for expanded clones.

TRBV19	.	.	TRBJ2-2	TGTGCCAGTAGCGGGGGTACCGGGGAGCTGTTTTTT	CASSGGTGELFF
TRBV3-1/TRBV3-2	.	.	TRBJ1-1	TGTGCCAGCAGACTGGGACAGAACACTGAAGCTTTCTTT	CASRLGQNTEAFF
TRBV2	.	TRBD1	TRBJ1-2	TGTGCCAGCATAGAGCGGACAGGGGCGCACAACTATGGCTACACCTTC	CASIERTGAHNYGYTF
TRBV28	.	TRBD2	TRBJ2-2	TGTGCCAGCAGTGGGACTAGCGGGGTGAACACCGGGGAGCTGTTTTTT	CASSGTSGVNTGELFF
TRBV5-1	.	.	TRBJ2-7	TGCGCCAGCACCCCGGGGGACTTCTACGAAGGGCAGTACTTC	CASTPGDFYEGQYF
TRBV6-2/TRBV6-3	.	.	TRBJ2-7	TGTGCCAGCAGCCCTAATTCTTTGACAGACTACGAGCAGTACTTC	CASSPNSLTDYEQYF
TRBV29-1	.	TRBD1	TRBJ2-2	TGCAGCGGCCAAAGACAGGGGGCGGGCACCGGGGAGCTGTTTTTT	CSGQRQGAGTGELFF
TRBV19	once	.	TRBJ1-2	TGTGCCAGTAGTCTCTCCACAGGGACACTGGGGCTGCGTTGGTATGGCTACACCTTC	CASSLSTGTLGLRWYGYTF
TRBV6-5	.	.	TRBJ2-7	TGTGCCAGCAGTTACTTGGGGGGGCTAAACACCGGGAAGTACTTC	CASSYLGGLNTGKYF
TRBV19	.	.	TRBJ2-5	TGTGCCAGTAGTCAATCTGGGACCGGAGGGGAGACCCAGTACTTC	CASSQSGTGGETQYF
TRBV19	.	TRBD2	TRBJ2-3	TGTGCCAGTAGTATAACTAGCGCCGCAGATACGCAGTATTTT	CASSITSAADTQYF
TRBV29-1	once	.	TRBJ2-3	TGCAGCGTTGAAGAACAAAACACAGATACGCAGTATTTT	CSVEEQNTDTQYF
TRBV29-1	.	.	TRBJ2-1	TGCAGCGTCGAGACCTTGGGCAGCTCCTACAATGAGCAGTTCTTC	CSVETLGSSYNEQFF
TRBV6-1	.	.	TRBJ1-1	TGTGCCAGCAGTGAACCTGACAGATCTGAAGCTTTCTTT	CASSEPDRSEAFF
TRBV14	.	.	TRBJ2-6	TGTGCCAGCAGCCATTATTACAGGTATTCCTCTGGGGCCAACGTCCTGACTTTC	CASSHYYRYSSGANVLTF
TRBV6-6	.	.	TRBJ2-5	TGTGCCAGCAGTTACTCTCCGGGTATGGAGACCCAGTACTTC	CASSYSPGMETQYF
TRBV27	.	.	TRBJ2-2	TGTGCCAGCAGTTCCCACACGACAGTCTGGGAGCTGTTTTTT	CASSSHTTVWELFF
TRBV5-6	.	TRBD2	TRBJ2-3	TGTGCCAGCAGCTTACGGGGGACTAGCGGAAACACAGATACGCAGTATTTT	CASSLRGTSGNTDTQYF
TRBV6-1	.	.	TRBJ2-7	TGTGCCAGCAGTGAAGGGGGAAGGACTTCATACGAGCAGTACTTC	CASSEGGRTSYEQYF
TRBV6-6	.	TRBD2	TRBJ2-5	TGTGCCAGCCTCTTGACTAGCGGAGGGGAGACCCAGTACTTC	CASLLTSGGETQYF
TRBV10-3	.	.	TRBJ2-7	TGTGCCATCAGTGTGGATGGAGTATACGAGCAGTACTTC	CAISVDGVYEQYF
TRBV3-1/TRBV3-2	.	.	TRBJ1-6	TGTGCCAGCAGCCAACAATATAATTCACCCCTCCACTTT	CASSQQYNSPLHF
TRBV7-9	.	.	TRBJ1-6	TGTGCCAGCAGCCCGGCGGCGGTCGGCGGTTCACCCCTCCACTTT	CASSPAAVGGSPLHF
TRBV30	.	TRBD1	TRBJ2-3	TGTGCCTGGAGTGTCAGGACAGGGCCCACAGATACGCAGTATTTT	CAWSVRTGPTDTQYF
TRBV5-4	.	TRBD1	TRBJ1-1	TGTGCCAGCAGCTCCCCGGACAGGCGCACTGAAGCTTTCTTT	CASSSPDRRTEAFF
TRBV6-5	.	TRBD1	TRBJ2-7	TGTGCCAGCAGTTGGACAGGGGGCGACGACGAGCAGTACTTC	CASSWTGGDDEQYF
TRBV29-1	.	.	TRBJ1-5	TGCAGCGTTCAACAGCAATATAGCAATCAGCCCCAGCATTTT	CSVQQQYSNQPQHF
TRBV5-1	.	.	TRBJ2-1	TGCGCCAGCAGCCGCCGGGACAATGAGCAGTTCTTC	CASSRRDNEQFF
TRBV25-1	.	.	TRBJ1-2	TGTGCCAGCAGTGAAACCCGAACCAGTGGGCCTGTAGGCTACACCTTC	CASSETRTSGPVGYTF
TRBV5-6	.	.	TRBJ1-2	TGTGCCAGCAGTCCTTTGGAGACAGAGACTAACTATGGCTACACCTTC	CASSPLETETNYGYTF
TRBV7-9	.	TRBD2	TRBJ2-5	TGTGCCAGCAGCGACCGACTAGCGGGAGGAGAGACCCAGTACTTC	CASSDRLAGGETQYF
TRBV24-1	.	.	TRBJ2-7	TGTGCCACCAGTGCGACAGGAGCCTACGAGCAGTACTTC	CATSATGAYEQYF
TRBV6-6	.	TRBD2	TRBJ2-7	TGTGCCAGCAGCCGAATGCCGACTAGCGGGAGGGAGGACGAGCAGTACTTC	CASSRMPTSGREDEQYF
TRBV7-9	.	TRBD2	TRBJ2-1	TGTGCCAGCAGCTTAGGTAGCGGGAGAGTCTCCTACAATGAGCAGTTCTTC	CASSLGSGRVSYNEQFF
TRBV11-3	.	.	TRBJ1-2	TGTGCCAGCAGCTTAGGAGGGTACGCTAACTATGGCTACACCTTC	CASSLGGYANYGYTF
TRBV7-2	.	TRBD1	TRBJ1-1	TGTGCCAGCAGCTTGGTTGGGACAGGGGGCTTCTCGACTGAAGCTTTCTTT	CASSLVGTGGFSTEAFF
TRBV2	.	TRBD2	TRBJ2-1	TGTGCCAGCAGGGCCCCTAGCGGCTCCTACAATGAGCAGTTCTTC	CASRAPSGSYNEQFF
TRBV27	.	.	TRBJ1-2	TGTGCCAGCAGTCCCACTACTATCCACTCTGGCTACACCTTC	CASSPTTIHSGYTF
TRBV18	.	.	TRBJ1-2	TGTGCCAGCTCACCACGCAGGGGAGATGGCTACACCTTC	CASSPRRGDGYTF
TRBV7-2	.	.	TRBJ1-1	TGTGCCAGCAGCTCCTTTCTGGCGAACACTGAAGCTTTCTTT	CASSSFLANTEAFF
TRBV18	.	.	TRBJ2-3	TGTGCCAGCTCACCTAAAGAGACTTCTTTCACAGATACGCAGTATTTT	CASSPKETSFTDTQYF
TRBV5-4	once	.	TRBJ2-7	TGTGCCAGCAGCTTGGCTGGCAGAATAACCTACGAGCAGTACTTC	CASSLAGRITYEQYF
TRBV6-6	.	TRBD2	TRBJ2-1	TGTGCCAGCAGCGCTCCTAGCGGGAGGACCTACAATGAGCAGTTCTTC	CASSAPSGRTYNEQFF
TRBV27	.	TRBD1	TRBJ2-3	TGTGCCAGCACCCGCCAGGGGGACGGAGCAGATACGCAGTATTTT	CASTRQGDGADTQYF
TRBV4-2	.	.	TRBJ2-1	TGTGCCAGCAGCCAGAGGATGACAGCGGGTCAAGGGGCCAATGAGCAGTTCTTC	CASSQRMTAGQGANEQFF
TRBV19	.	.	TRBJ1-6	TGTGCCAGTAGTATCTCGGCGGGGCAGCGAAATTCACCCCTCCACTTT	CASSISAGQRNSPLHF
TRBV7-9	.	.	TRBJ1-1	TGTGCCAGCAGGCCCGGGAACACTGAAGCTTTCTTT	CASRPGNTEAFF
TRBV20-1	.	.	TRBJ1-1	TGCAGTGCTGGTAGACAGGTGATTGGTTTCTTT	CSAGRQVIGFF
TRBV4-1	.	TRBD1	TRBJ1-6	TGCGCCAGCAGCCCAGCCGGGACAGGGGTGGGGAGATATAATTCACCCCTCCACTTT	CASSPAGTGVGRYNSPLHF
TRBV20-1	.	.	TRBJ2-2	TGCAGTGCTGAGGGAGACGGGGAGCTGTTTTTT	CSAEGDGELFF
TRBV11-3	.	TRBD1	TRBJ1-2	TGTGCCAGCAGCTTAGACTCTTTTATGGGACAGGGTAACTATGGCTACACCTTC	CASSLDSFMGQGNYGYTF
TRBV18	.	.	TRBJ2-1	TGTGCCAGCTCTTCGACAGACTCCTACAATGAGCAGTTCTTC	CASSSTDSYNEQFF
TRBV7-9	few	TRBD2	TRBJ2-7	TGTGCCAGCAGTTTGGGGCGGGAGGCACCCTTGGAGCAGTACTTC	CASSLGREAPLEQYF
TRBV12-3/TRBV12-4	.	TRBD1	TRBJ1-3	TGTGCCAGCAGGGGACAGGGAAACACCATATATTTT	CASRGQGNTIYF
TRBV30	.	.	TRBJ1-4	TGTGCCTGGAGTAACGACAAAGATAATGAAAAACTGTTTTTT	CAWSNDKDNEKLFF
TRBV5-1	.	TRBD2	TRBJ2-7	TGCGCCAGCAGCGCCCCCGGGGGGATTTCGGCTCGCGAGCAGTACTTC	CASSAPGGISAREQYF
TRBV12-3/TRBV12-4	.	.	TRBJ2-7	TGTGCCAGCAGTCGAATCTTTCGGGAGCAGTACTTC	CASSRIFREQYF